In its sample, the clone carrying this TCR beta chain is large. Its antigen is not identified. Here immunoSEQ multiplex PCR was the method, and the copy in TCRdb shows in-frame clones only, minus some. The table includes about 1,400 clones, roughly 27% detected once. The sample comes from a study of T cell clones after liver transplantation. Sequencing of dividing CFSE-low cells from the MLR defined alloreactive TCRbeta sequences. Graft donor PBMCs, splenocytes, lymph-node cells, or third-party PBMCs stimulated pre-transplant recipient cells. The V gene's germline CDR1 is PRHDT and CDR2 FYEKMQ (reference sequence). The CDR3 covers 14 residues. V was shortened by 0 bases and J by 5 bases, with 10 bases between the two germline ends.

Sequencing used CD8+ T cells from PBMCs cultured with third-party cells. The chain uses TRBV13 and TRBJ1-2, with D perhaps TRBD1 (5 bases). The receptor's source is a human patient who received a liver transplant. The graft donor may have contributed some T cells. CDR3 nucleotides: TGTGCCAGCAGCTTAGGACGGGGACGGTATGGCTACACCTTC. It specifies CASSLGRGRYGYTF.